This T cell receptor (beta chain) was obtained from a study of shared clonotypes between healthy human individuals. Each sample came from a Caucasian adult donor living in Nashville, Tennessee. Trimming cost V 1 base and J 3 bases, with 7 bases left between them. Germline V gene lookup returns CDR1 SGHDN and CDR2 FVKESK. The CDR3 runs 13 residues. TCRdb's table, derived via immunoSEQ multiplex PCR, lists solely in-frame clones and lacks some. The repertoire holds 2 million to 3 million clones, 93% seen once, with 0.36% in the top ten. Study results and limitations: A limitation of the genetic and exposure-history diversity represented arose from few donors.

About this clone itself: What it binds is unknown.

Sequencing was done on a sample of naive CD4+ T cells from PBMCs. Sample subset: CD45RA+ positively selected. This rearrangement joins TRBV14 to TRBJ2-7; no clear D gene. The source is a man aged 18 to 30 in good health. Some clones in this sample may be carry-over from other donors' samples. CDR3 sequence reads: CASSQGWGYEQYF. The CDR3 DNA reads as TGTGCCAGCAGCCAAGGATGGGGCTACGAGCAGTACTTC. Supplemented by reference TRBV14 and TRBJ2-7, the full variable domain reads EAGVTQFPSHSVIEKGQTVTLRCDPISGHDNLYWYRRVMGKEIKFLLHFVKESKQDESGMPNNRFLAERTGGTYSTLKVQPAELEDSGVYFCASSQGWGYEQYFGPGTRLTVT.